The source of this TCR beta chain is a study of blood T cells in healthy people across ages. Note on this clonotype: No antigen is known for it.

PCR was performed a second time for roughly 7 to 11 cycles using a sample-barcoded 5' primer and a J-beta primer mix. A single record per CDR3 protein comes from TCRdb applying MiXCR to the 5' RACE reads. This table has about 1.4 million distinct CDR3 sequences, around 59% appearing once. Study results and caveats: Per million T cells, TCR beta diversity dropped roughly linearly as age increased.

Sequenced input: blood. This sequence was found in a man aged 18 to 29 in good health.

DNA for the CDR3: TGTGCCAGCAGTAGCCACCCGCAGTGGGCCGACAATCAGCCCCAGCATTTT. Translation gives CASSSHPQWADNQPQHF. The chain links TRBV6-2 or TRBV6-3 to TRBJ1-5; D not resolved. Trimming took 5 bases from V and 3 from J, leaving 20 bases between them. CDR3 length: 17 amino acids. Germline V lookup: CDR1 MNHEY, CDR2 SVGEGT.